A selection of T cell receptor beta chains follows, all from one sample in a study of T cell responses to AZD1222 COVID-19 vaccine. Profiled with immunoSEQ multiplex PCR; TCRdb holds only in-frame clones, not every one. The data contain roughly 140,000 clones, 90% of them singletons. The material was peripheral blood, obtained 28 days after the second AZD1222 dose. The receptors here all came from an adult who received the AZD1222 COVID-19 vaccine. Both conserved end residues are part of each CDR3. Each record gives: J gene, D gene, clone size, V gene, CDR3 length, CDR3 DNA, CDR3 protein. The D gene is left open where the match is weak. Clone size is stated in some rows and not others, as once, few, many or a class when expanded.

>TRBJ1-6|.|.|TRBV5-1|13
TGCGCCAGCAGCGGTACGAATAATTCACCCCTCCACTTT
CASSGTNNSPLHF
>TRBJ1-1|.|.|TRBV7-9|12
TGTGCCAGCAGCGGAGAAGGATCAGAAGCTTTCTTT
CASSGEGSEAFF
>TRBJ2-7|TRBD1|once|TRBV6-2/TRBV6-3|14
TGTGCCAGCAGTCGGGGGACAGGGACGTACGAGCAGTACTTC
CASSRGTGTYEQYF
>TRBJ1-2|.|.|TRBV12-2|18
TGTGCAAGTCGCCCTCACCAAAACCGAGGACAGGGGCGGTATGGCTACACCTTC
CASRPHQNRGQGRYGYTF
>TRBJ1-5|.|.|TRBV28|15
TGTGCCAGCACTAAGGAGGGCCGGGGCAATCAGCCCCAGCATTTT
CASTKEGRGNQPQHF
>TRBJ1-2|.|few|TRBV13|12
TGTGCCAGCAGCGCAGGGTTCTATGGCTACACCTTC
CASSAGFYGYTF
>TRBJ2-1|.|once|TRBV10-3|13
TGTGCCATCAGCACAGGGTCGGGCAATGAGCAGTTCTTC
CAISTGSGNEQFF
>TRBJ2-5|.|.|TRBV18|14
TGTGCCAGCTCACCGGAACGGGGCTCGGAGACCCAGTACTTC
CASSPERGSETQYF
>TRBJ2-1|TRBD2|.|TRBV5-1|16
TGCGCCAGCAGCGCCGGGACTAGCTTTCCCTACAATGAGCAGTTCTTC
CASSAGTSFPYNEQFF
>TRBJ1-2|.|once|TRBV10-2|14
TGCGCCAGCAGTGAGTCGACGATGGGGCTTGGCTACACCTTC
CASSESTMGLGYTF
>TRBJ1-1|.|.|TRBV4-2|14
TGTGCCAGCAGCACTGCAAGGCAACGCACTGAAGCTTTCTTT
CASSTARQRTEAFF
>TRBJ1-1|TRBD1|.|TRBV5-1|18
TGCGCCAGCAGCTTGCGTCCCGGGACAGGGTCAGGTAACACTGAAGCTTTCTTT
CASSLRPGTGSGNTEAFF
>TRBJ1-1|.|.|TRBV6-5|12
TGTGCCGCGACAGGATCGAACACTGAAGCTTTCTTT
CAATGSNTEAFF
>TRBJ1-5|TRBD1|.|TRBV24-1|14
TGTGCCACCAGTGCGGGACAGGGGAATCAGCCCCAGCATTTT
CATSAGQGNQPQHF
>TRBJ1-2|.|.|TRBV19|15
TGTGCCAGTAGTATAATGATAGGGGGTAGCTATGGCTACACCTTC
CASSIMIGGSYGYTF
>TRBJ1-5|.|.|TRBV19|17
TGTGCCAGTAGTATTGGCCCGCGCCCATATAGCAATCAGCCCCAGCATTTT
CASSIGPRPYSNQPQHF
>TRBJ2-3|.|.|TRBV7-3|17
.
CASSLSWGAGSGGHWYF
>TRBJ2-5|TRBD1|.|TRBV30|14
TGTGCCTGGAGTGTGGGGACAGGGCGAGAGACCCAGTACTTC
CAWSVGTGRETQYF
>TRBJ2-2|TRBD2|.|TRBV13|17
TGTGCCAGCAGCTTAGGCGTGGTAGCGGGAGCCACCGGGGAGCTGTTTTTT
CASSLGVVAGATGELFF
>TRBJ1-2|TRBD1|.|TRBV28|15
TGTGCCAGCAGTGCCCCGACAGGGGTGGGGTATGGCTACACCTTC
CASSAPTGVGYGYTF
>TRBJ1-1|.|.|TRBV27|13
TGTGCCAGCAGCCTAGCCCTGAACACTGAAGCTTTCTTT
CASSLALNTEAFF
>TRBJ1-5|.|.|TRBV20-1|13
TGCAGTGCTAGTCAGGGTAGCAATCAGCCCCAGCATTTT
CSASQGSNQPQHF
>TRBJ1-5|.|.|TRBV19|13
TGTGCCAGTAGTATTAACAGGGCCCAGCCCCAGCATTTT
CASSINRAQPQHF
>TRBJ1-2|.|.|TRBV9|11
TGTGCCAGCAGCGTGGGGAGGGGCTACACCTTC
CASSVGRGYTF
>TRBJ1-5|TRBD1|.|TRBV2|15
TGTGCCAGCAGTGGGGACAGGGGGCTCAGTCAGCCCCAGCATTTT
CASSGDRGLSQPQHF
>TRBJ2-3|.|.|TRBV7-8|11
TGTGCCAGCAGCCCCCGGGATACGCAGTATTTT
CASSPRDTQYF
>TRBJ1-4|.|.|TRBV11-1|14
TGTGCCAGCAGCTTACGCCTGGGGAATGAAAAACTGTTTTTT
CASSLRLGNEKLFF
>TRBJ2-1|.|.|TRBV11-2|11
TGTGCCAGCAGCTTAGGGTTTGAGCAGTTCTTC
CASSLGFEQFF
>TRBJ2-1|TRBD1|.|TRBV6-2/TRBV6-3|16
TGTGCCAGCAGCCGGCTACCAGGACAGGGCTACAATGAGCAGTTCTTC
CASSRLPGQGYNEQFF
>TRBJ2-7|.|.|TRBV7-9|11
TGTGCCAGCAGGCTGTTAGACGAGCAGTACTTC
CASRLLDEQYF
>TRBJ2-7|TRBD2|.|TRBV15|15
TGTGCCACCAGCAGAGTAGGGACTAGCTCCTACGAGCAGTACTTC
CATSRVGTSSYEQYF
>TRBJ2-3|.|.|TRBV9|17
TGTGCCAGCAGCGTAGTAGGTTCTCACCTCAGGACAGATACGCAGTATTTT
CASSVVGSHLRTDTQYF
>TRBJ1-2|.|.|TRBV19|14
TGTGCCTCCGCCCGGGGGCATGCTAACTATGGCTACACCTTC
CASARGHANYGYTF
>TRBJ1-2|TRBD1|.|TRBV5-4|16
TGTGCCAGCAGCAGGGGACCGGGACAGGGGGCTGGTGGCTACACCTTC
CASSRGPGQGAGGYTF
>TRBJ2-3|TRBD2|.|TRBV6-1|16
TGTGCCAGCAGTGCATTAGCGGGGGGGCTCACAGATACGCAGTATTTT
CASSALAGGLTDTQYF
>TRBJ1-6|.|.|TRBV5-4|16
TGTGCCAGCAGCTTGGCCGGACAGTCCTATAATTCACCCCTCCACTTT
CASSLAGQSYNSPLHF